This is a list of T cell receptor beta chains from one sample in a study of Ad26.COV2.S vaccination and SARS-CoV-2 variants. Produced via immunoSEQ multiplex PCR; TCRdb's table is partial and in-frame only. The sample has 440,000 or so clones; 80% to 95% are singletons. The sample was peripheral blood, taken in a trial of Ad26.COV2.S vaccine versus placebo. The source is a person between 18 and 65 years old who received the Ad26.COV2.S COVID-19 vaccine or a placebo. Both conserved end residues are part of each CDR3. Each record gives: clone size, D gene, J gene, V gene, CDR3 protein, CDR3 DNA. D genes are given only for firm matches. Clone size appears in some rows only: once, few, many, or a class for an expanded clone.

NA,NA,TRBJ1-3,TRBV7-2,CASNLDGSSGNTIYF,TGTGCCAGCAACTTAGACGGGAGCTCTGGAAACACCATATATTTT
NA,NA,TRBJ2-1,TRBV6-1,CASSRYNEQFF,TGTGCCAGCAGCCGCTACAATGAGCAGTTCTTC
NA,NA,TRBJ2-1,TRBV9,CASSVGGASSYNEQFF,TGTGCCAGCAGCGTAGGCGGAGCAAGCTCCTACAATGAGCAGTTCTTC
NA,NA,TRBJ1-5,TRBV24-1,CATSDPGTNQPQHF,TGTGCCACCAGTGATCCCGGGACAAATCAGCCCCAGCATTTT
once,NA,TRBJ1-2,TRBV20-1,CSSKDAYGYTF,TGCAGCTCCAAGGACGCTTATGGCTACACCTTC
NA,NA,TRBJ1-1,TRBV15,CATSSATGYRNTEAFF,TGTGCCACCAGCAGCGCTACGGGGTACAGGAACACTGAAGCTTTCTTT
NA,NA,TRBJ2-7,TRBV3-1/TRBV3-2,CASSRETDSYEQYF,TGTGCCAGCAGCCGAGAGACAGACTCCTACGAGCAGTACTTC
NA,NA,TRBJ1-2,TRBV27,CASSLAGNYGYTF,TGTGCCAGCAGTTTGGCGGGAAACTATGGCTACACCTTC
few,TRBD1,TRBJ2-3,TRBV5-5,CASSLVPGGSTDTQYF,TGTGCCAGCAGCTTGGTCCCAGGGGGCAGCACAGATACGCAGTATTTT
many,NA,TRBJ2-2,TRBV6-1,CASSELAGIGTGELFF,TGTGCCAGCAGTGAATTAGCAGGGATAGGCACCGGGGAGCTGTTTTTT
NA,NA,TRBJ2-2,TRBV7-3,CASSLRGGTANTGELFF,TGTGCCAGCAGCTTACGGGGCGGAACAGCGAACACCGGGGAGCTGTTTTTT
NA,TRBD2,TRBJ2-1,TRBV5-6,CASSLRPFGTSGSNEQFF,TGTGCCAGCAGCTTGAGACCATTCGGGACTAGCGGATCTAATGAGCAGTTCTTC
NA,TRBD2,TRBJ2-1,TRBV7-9,CASSYQGGGEDEQFF,TGTGCCAGCAGCTACCAAGGCGGGGGAGAGGATGAGCAGTTCTTC
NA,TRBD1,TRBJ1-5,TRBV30,CAWRTGLGQPQHF,TGTGCCTGGCGGACAGGCCTGGGTCAGCCCCAGCATTTT
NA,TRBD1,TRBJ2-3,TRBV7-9,CASSPGQASTDTQYF,TGTGCCAGCAGTCCAGGACAGGCCAGCACAGATACGCAGTATTTT
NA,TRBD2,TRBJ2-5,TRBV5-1,CASSWTSGRQETQYF,TGCGCCAGCAGCTGGACTAGCGGGAGACAAGAGACCCAGTACTTC
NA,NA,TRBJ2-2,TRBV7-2,CASSREFNTGELFF,TGTGCCAGCAGCAGAGAGTTCAACACCGGGGAGCTGTTTTTT
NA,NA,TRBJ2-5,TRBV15,CATSSPLQETQYF,TGTGCCACCAGCAGCCCCCTCCAAGAGACCCAGTACTTC
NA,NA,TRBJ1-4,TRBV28,CASSGDAFWEKLFF,TGTGCCAGCAGCGGGGACGCGTTTTGGGAAAAACTGTTTTTT
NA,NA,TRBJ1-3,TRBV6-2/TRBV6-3,CASSRDTVSGNTIYF,TGTGCCAGCAGTCGGGACACCGTCTCTGGAAACACCATATATTTT
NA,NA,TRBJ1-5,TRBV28,CASSFSQPQHF,TGTGCCAGCAGTTTTAGTCAGCCCCAGCATTTT
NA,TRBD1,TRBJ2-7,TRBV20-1,CSASWDRGVDEQYF,TGCAGTGCTAGTTGGGACAGGGGCGTAGACGAGCAGTACTTC
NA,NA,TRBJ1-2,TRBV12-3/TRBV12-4,CASSSGFNYGYTF,TGTGCCAGCAGTTCAGGGTTTAACTATGGCTACACCTTC
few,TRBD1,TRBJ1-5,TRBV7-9,CASSLSGGTDQPQHF,TGTGCCAGCAGCTTGTCAGGGGGCACCGATCAGCCCCAGCATTTT
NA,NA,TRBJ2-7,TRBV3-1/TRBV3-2,CASSPGTNYEQYF,TGTGCCAGCAGCCCCGGGACGAACTACGAGCAGTACTTC
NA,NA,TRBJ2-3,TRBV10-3,CAISALSTDTQYF,TGTGCCATCAGTGCTCTGAGCACAGATACGCAGTATTTT
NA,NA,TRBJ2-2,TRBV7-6,CASSLGRWNTGELFF,TGTGCCAGCAGCTTAGGCCGGTGGAACACCGGGGAGCTGTTTTTT
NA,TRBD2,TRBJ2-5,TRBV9,CASSVGFRPPGGLAGGETQYF,TGTGCCAGCAGCGTAGGTTTCCGCCCCCCTGGGGGACTAGCGGGAGGAGAGACCCAGTACTTC
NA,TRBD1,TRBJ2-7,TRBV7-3,CASSIDRGYEQYF,TGTGCCAGCAGCATTGACAGGGGCTACGAGCAGTACTTC
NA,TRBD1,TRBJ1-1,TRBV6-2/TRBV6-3,CASSETGGNTEAFF,TGTGCCAGCAGTGAGACAGGGGGGAACACTGAAGCTTTCTTT
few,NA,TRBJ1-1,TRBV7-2,CASSSYLGNTEAFF,TGTGCCAGCAGCTCATACTTGGGGAACACTGAAGCTTTCTTT
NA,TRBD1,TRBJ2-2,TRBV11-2,CASSLRQGATGELFF,TGTGCCAGCAGCTTAAGGCAGGGGGCGACCGGGGAGCTGTTTTTT
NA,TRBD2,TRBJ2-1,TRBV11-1,CASSSQLAEALEFF,TGTGCCAGCAGCTCGCAACTAGCGGAGGCTTTGGAGTTCTTC
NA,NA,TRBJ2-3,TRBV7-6,CASSLADPRDTQYF,TGTGCCAGCAGCTTAGCGGACCCAAGAGATACGCAGTATTTT
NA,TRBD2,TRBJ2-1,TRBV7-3,CASSLGAAGLAAGNEQFF,TGTGCCAGCAGCTTAGGGGCAGCTGGACTAGCGGCCGGGAATGAGCAGTTCTTC
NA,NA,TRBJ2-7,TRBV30,CAWREAIGSLEQYF,TGTGCCTGGAGGGAGGCCATAGGATCTCTCGAGCAGTACTTC
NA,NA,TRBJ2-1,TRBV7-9,CASSSPQTYNEQFF,TGTGCCAGCAGCTCCCCCCAAACCTACAATGAGCAGTTCTTC
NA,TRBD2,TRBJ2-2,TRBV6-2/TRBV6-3,CASSRTSGTGTGELFF,TGTGCCAGCAGTCGGACTAGCGGGACGGGCACCGGGGAGCTGTTTTTT
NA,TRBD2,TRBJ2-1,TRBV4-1,CASSPWGLAAQSSYNEQFF,TGCGCCAGCAGCCCCTGGGGACTAGCGGCACAGAGCTCCTACAATGAGCAGTTCTTC
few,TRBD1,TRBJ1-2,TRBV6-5,CASSVDRDYGYTF,TGTGCCAGCAGCGTTGACAGGGACTATGGCTACACCTTC
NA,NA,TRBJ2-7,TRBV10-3,CAISLSDGDSYEQYF,TGTGCCATCAGCCTATCTGATGGGGACTCCTACGAGCAGTACTTC
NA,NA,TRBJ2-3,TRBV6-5,CASGYGTQYF,TGTGCCAGCGGGTACGGTACGCAGTATTTT
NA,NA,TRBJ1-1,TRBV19,CASSRDYGQDTEAFF,TGTGCCAGTAGTCGCGATTACGGGCAGGACACTGAAGCTTTCTTT
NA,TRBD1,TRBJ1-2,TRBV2,CASTDRGNYGYTF,TGTGCCAGCACCGACAGGGGGAACTATGGCTACACCTTC
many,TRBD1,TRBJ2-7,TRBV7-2,CASSPDRAKSSYEQYF,TGTGCCAGCAGCCCCGACAGGGCAAAAAGCTCCTACGAGCAGTACTTC
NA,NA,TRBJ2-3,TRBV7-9,CASSLGRGPSLTDTQYF,TGTGCCAGCAGCTTAGGGAGGGGACCCAGCCTCACAGATACGCAGTATTTT
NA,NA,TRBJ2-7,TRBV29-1,CSVGVTDAPSYEQYF,TGCAGCGTTGGAGTTACTGATGCACCCTCCTACGAGCAGTACTTC
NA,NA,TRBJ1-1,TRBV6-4,CASSEAEGTEAFF,TGTGCCAGCAGTGAGGCGGAGGGCACTGAAGCTTTCTTT
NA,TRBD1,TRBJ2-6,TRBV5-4,CASSLNRGLGANVLTF,TGTGCCAGCAGCTTGAACAGGGGTCTTGGGGCCAACGTCCTGACTTTC
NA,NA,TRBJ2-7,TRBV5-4,CASSPTGSNSVQYF,TGTGCCAGCAGCCCCACAGGTAGTAATTCCGTGCAGTACTTC
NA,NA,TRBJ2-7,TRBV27,CASSLSIQIQHEQYF,TGTGCCAGCAGTTTATCGATCCAGATACAACACGAGCAGTACTTC
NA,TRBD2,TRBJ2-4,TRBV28,CASNSNRGGIQYF,TGTGCCAGCAATTCGAATCGCGGGGGCATTCAGTACTTC
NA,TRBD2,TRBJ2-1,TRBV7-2,CASSGGTSGDYNEQFF,TGTGCCAGCAGCGGAGGGACTAGCGGGGACTACAATGAGCAGTTCTTC
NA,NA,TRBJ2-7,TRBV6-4,CASSDESGWGSYEQYF,TGTGCCAGCAGTGACGAATCGGGGTGGGGATCCTACGAGCAGTACTTC
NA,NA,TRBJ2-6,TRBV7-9,CASSRLGISGANVLTF,TGTGCCAGCAGTCGACTTGGTATCTCTGGGGCCAACGTCCTGACTTTC